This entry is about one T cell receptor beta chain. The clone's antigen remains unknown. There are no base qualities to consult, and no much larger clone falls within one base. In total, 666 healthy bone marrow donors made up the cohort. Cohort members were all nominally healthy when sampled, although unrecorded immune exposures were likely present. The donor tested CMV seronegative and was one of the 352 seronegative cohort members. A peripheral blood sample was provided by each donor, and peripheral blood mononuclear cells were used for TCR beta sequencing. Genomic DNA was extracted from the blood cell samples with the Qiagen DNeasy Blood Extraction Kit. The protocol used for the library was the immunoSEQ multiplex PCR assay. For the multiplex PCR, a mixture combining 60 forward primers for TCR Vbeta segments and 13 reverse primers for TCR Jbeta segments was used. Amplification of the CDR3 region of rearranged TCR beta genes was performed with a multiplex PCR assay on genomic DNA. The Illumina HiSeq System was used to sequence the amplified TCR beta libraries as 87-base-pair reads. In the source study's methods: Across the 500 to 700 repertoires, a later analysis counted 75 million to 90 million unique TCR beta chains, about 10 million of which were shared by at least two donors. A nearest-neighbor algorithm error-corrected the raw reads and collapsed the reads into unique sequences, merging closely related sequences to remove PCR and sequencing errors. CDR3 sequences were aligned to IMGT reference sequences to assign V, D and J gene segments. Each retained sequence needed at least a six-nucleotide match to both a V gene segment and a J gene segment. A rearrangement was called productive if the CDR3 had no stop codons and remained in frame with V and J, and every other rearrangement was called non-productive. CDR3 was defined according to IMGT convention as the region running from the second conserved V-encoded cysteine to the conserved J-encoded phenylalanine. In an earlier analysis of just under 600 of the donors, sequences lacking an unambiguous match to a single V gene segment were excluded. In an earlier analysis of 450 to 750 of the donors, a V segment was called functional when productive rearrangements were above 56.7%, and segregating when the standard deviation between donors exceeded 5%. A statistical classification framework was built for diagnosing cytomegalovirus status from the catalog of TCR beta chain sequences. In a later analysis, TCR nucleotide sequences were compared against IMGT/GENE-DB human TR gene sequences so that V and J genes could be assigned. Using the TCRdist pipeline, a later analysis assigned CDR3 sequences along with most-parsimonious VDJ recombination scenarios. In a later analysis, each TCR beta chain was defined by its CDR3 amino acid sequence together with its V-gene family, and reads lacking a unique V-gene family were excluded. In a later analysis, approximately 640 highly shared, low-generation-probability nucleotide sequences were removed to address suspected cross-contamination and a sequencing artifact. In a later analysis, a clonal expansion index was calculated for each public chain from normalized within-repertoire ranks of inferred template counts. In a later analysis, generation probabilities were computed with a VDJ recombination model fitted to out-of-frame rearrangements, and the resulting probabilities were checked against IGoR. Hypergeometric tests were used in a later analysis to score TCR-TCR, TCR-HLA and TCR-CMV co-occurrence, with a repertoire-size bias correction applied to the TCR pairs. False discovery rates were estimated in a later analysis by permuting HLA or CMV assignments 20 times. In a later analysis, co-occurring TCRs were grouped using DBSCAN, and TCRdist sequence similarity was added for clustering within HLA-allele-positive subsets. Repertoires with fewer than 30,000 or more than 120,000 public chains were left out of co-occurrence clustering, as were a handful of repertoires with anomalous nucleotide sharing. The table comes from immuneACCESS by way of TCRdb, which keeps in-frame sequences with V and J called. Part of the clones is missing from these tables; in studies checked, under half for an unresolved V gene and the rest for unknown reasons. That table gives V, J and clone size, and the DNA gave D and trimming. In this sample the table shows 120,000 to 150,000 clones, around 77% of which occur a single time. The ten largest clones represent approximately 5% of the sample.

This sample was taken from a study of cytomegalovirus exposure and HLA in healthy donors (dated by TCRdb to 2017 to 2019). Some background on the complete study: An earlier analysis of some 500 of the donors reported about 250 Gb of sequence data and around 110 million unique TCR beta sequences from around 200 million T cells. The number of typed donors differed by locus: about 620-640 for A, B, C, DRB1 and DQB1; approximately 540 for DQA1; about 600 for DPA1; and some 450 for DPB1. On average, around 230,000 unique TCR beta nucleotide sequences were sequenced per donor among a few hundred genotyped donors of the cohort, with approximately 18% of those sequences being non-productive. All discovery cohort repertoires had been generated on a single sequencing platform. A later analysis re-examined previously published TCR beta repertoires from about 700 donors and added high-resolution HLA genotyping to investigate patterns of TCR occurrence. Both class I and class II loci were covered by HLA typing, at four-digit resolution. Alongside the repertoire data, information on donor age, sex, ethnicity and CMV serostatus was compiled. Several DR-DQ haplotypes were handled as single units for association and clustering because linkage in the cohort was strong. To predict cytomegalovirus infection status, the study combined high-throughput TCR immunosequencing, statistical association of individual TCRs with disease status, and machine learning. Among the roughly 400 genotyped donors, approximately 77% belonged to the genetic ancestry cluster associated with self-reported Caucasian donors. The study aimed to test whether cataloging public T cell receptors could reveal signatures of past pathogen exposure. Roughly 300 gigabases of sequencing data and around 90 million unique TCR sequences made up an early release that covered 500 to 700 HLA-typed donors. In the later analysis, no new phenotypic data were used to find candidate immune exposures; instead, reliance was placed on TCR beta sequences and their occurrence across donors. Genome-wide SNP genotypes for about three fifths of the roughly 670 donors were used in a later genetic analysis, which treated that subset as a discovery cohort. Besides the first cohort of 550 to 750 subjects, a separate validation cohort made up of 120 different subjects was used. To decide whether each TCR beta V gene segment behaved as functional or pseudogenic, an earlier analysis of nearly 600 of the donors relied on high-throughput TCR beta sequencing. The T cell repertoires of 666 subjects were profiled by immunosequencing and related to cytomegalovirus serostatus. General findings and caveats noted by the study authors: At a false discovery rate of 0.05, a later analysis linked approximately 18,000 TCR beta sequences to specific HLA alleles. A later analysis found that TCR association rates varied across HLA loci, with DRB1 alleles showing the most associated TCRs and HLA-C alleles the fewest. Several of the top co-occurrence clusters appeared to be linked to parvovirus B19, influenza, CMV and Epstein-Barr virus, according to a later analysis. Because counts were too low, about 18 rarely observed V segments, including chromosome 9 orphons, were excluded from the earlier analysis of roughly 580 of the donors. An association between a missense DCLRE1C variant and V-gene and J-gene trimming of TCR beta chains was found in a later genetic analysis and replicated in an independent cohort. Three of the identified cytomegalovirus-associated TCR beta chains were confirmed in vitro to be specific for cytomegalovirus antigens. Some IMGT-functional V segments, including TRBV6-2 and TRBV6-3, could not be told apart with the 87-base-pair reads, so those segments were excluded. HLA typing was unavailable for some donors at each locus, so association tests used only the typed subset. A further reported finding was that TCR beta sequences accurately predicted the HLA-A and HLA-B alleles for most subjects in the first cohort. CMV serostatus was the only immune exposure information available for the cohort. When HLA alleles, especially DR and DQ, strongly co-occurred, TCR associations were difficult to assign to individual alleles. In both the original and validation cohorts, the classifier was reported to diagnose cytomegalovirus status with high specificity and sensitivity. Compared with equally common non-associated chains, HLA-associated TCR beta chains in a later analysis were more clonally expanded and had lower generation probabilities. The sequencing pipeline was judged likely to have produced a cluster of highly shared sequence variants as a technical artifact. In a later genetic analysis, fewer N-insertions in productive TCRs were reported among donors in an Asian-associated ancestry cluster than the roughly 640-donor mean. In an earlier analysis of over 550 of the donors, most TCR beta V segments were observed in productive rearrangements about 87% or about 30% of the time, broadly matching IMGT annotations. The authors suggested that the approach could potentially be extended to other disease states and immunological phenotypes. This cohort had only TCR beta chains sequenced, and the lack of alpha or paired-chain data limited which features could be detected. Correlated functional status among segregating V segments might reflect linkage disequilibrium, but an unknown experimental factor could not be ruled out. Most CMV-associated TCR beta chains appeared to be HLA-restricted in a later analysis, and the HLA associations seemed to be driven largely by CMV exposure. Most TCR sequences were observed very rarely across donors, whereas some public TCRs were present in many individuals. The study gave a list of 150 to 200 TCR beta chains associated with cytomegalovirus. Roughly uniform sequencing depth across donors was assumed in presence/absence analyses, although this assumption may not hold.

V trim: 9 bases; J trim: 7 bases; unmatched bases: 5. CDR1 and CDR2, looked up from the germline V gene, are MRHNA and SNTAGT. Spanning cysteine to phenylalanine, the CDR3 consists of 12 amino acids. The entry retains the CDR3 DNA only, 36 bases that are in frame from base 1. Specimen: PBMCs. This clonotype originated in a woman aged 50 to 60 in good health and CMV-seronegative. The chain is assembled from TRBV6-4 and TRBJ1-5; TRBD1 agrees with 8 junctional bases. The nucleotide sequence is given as TGTGCCAGTGGACAGGGCAGCCAGCCCCAGCATTTT. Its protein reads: CASGQGSQPQHF.